A single T cell receptor (beta chain) is shown here with its context. The CDR3 has 14 residues. Germline CDR1 reads SGHTA; CDR2 reads FQGNSA. Trimming left V 1 base short and J 5 bases short, with 8 bases between. The sample is drawn from a study of Graves' ophthalmopathy and Graves' hyperthyroidism. Study context: Peripheral blood was collected at initial diagnosis, before any treatment.

Ophthalmopathy donors' eye disease showed moderate-to-severe activity, CAS of at least 3, NOSPECS of at least 4 and duration under 3 months. TCR beta CDR3 amplification used RNA transcripts. HTBI primers were employed in first-round RT-PCR, then a second-round multiplex PCR followed. TCRdb fed the multiplex PCR reads into MiXCR, producing one record per CDR3 protein. The profile shows 200,000 to 250,000 distinct CDR3 sequences, around 45% of them singletons. The sequenced sample consisted of peripheral blood. The chain is built from TRBV7-2 and TRBJ2-2; no firm D call. This clonotype was sampled from an adult man with Graves' ophthalmopathy. Here the CDR3 reads CASSLGYLTGELFF. Written as DNA, the CDR3 is TGTGCCAGCAGCTTAGGTTATCTGACCGGGGAGCTGTTTTTT.